This note documents a single TCR beta chain sequence. What it binds is not known. The sample has other DNA sequences that encode this CDR3 too. The data originate from a study of cytomegalovirus exposure and HLA in healthy donors. Study-wide context: Among the 300 to 500 donors who were genotyped, over 70% fell in the genetic ancestry cluster that is associated with self-reported Caucasian donors.

Study results and limitations: Later analysis suggested most CMV-associated TCR beta chains were HLA-restricted.

In germline, CDR1 is GTSNPN, CDR2 SVGIG (reference sequence). V was clipped by 3 bases and J by 7 bases, with 19 bases between them. This CDR3 has 15 residues. The PCR ran on 60 Vbeta and 13 Jbeta primers. Here immunoSEQ multiplex PCR was the method, and the copy in TCRdb shows in-frame clones only, minus some. The sample yields some 250,000 clones, roughly 80% seen once. Sequencing used PBMCs. This chain joins TRBV30 and TRBJ2-4, with D tentatively TRBD1 (6 bases). This clonotype was obtained from a woman in her thirties or forties in good health and CMV-seropositive. The CDR3 nucleotides are TGTGCCTGGAGCCCTCGGACAGTAGGATTGAACATTCAGTACTTC. Translated: CAWSPRTVGLNIQYF. Variable domain in full (rest from reference TRBV30 and TRBJ2-4): SQTIHQWPATLVQPVGSPLSLECTVEGTSNPNLYWYRQAAGRGLQLLFYSVGIGQISSEVPQNLSASRPQDRQFILSSKKLLLSDSGFYLCAWSPRTVGLNIQYFGAGTRLSVL.